This T cell receptor beta chain was sequenced for a study of STAT5B mutations in CD4+ large granular lymphocyte leukemia. In the study overall: The CDR3 'QG' motif was associated with a particular HLA allele among healthy donors.

The repertoire was sequenced with immunoSEQ multiplex PCR; TCRdb's copy has only in-frame clones and lacks some. Of around 30,000 clones in the sample, roughly 77% are singletons; the top ten hold over 3%. The sequence came from a human donor in good health. The source material was CD4+ T cells from blood buffy coats.

The CDR3 region has the DNA TGTGCCATCAGTGACGCGGGGACTGAGCAGTTCTTC. Its protein is CAISDAGTEQFF. The chain links TRBV10-3 to TRBJ2-1; weak D call: TRBD2 (6 bases). The CDR3 totals 12 residues. CDR1 is ENHRY and CDR2 is SYGVKD in the germline V gene. V was cut by 3 bases and J by 9 bases, with 9 bases left in between.